This T cell receptor (beta chain) was profiled in a study of CD8+CD57+ T cells in acquired aplastic anemia. The length of the CDR3 is 14 residues. Looked up from germline, CDR1 is SNHLY and CDR2 is FYNNEI. The V segment lost 4 bases and the J segment 4 bases; nucleotides outside the gene matches: 6. For CDR3 and TCR beta VDJ profiling, genomic DNA was the template used. TCRdb ran MiXCR on the reads and lists one entry per CDR3 protein. The table lists approximately 180,000 distinct CDR3 sequences, approximately 48% of them singletons. All sequencing subjects had displayed CD8+CD57+ cell expansion on flow cytometry.

Sample: sorted CD4+, CD8+, or CD8+CD57+ T cells (not recorded which) from PBMCs. The clonotype originates from a human donor with aplastic anemia. The chain recombines TRBV2 with TRBJ1-1, with TRBD1 identical over 7 bases. The CDR3 DNA follows: TGTGCCAGCAGTGCGGGACAGATTCCCACTGAAGCTTTCTTT. It translates to CASSAGQIPTEAFF.